The 11 T cell receptor beta chains reported below all come from one sample, sequenced in a study of regulatory T cells in long-lasting Graves disease. Researchers made TCR beta libraries by using iRepertoire HTBI primers and running Arm-PCR on CDR3 regions. TCRdb ran MiXCR on the multiplex PCR reads and lists one entry per CDR3 protein. The sample consists of around 450,000 distinct CDR3 sequences, 15% of them appearing once. Time point: newly diagnosed GD, antithyroid drugs for less than 3 months. RNA extracted from PBMCs served as the sequencing template. Separately, the same data were catalogued under a study of T cells in Graves' hyperthyroidism and ophthalmopathy.

This sample comprised peripheral blood mononuclear cells (PBMCs), obtained at new diagnosis, from a patient treated with antithyroid drugs. The source of these receptors is a woman aged 25 to 39 with Graves disease.

The sample holds many counts of this clonotype. This sequence joins TRBV7-9 and TRBJ2-5; 9 bases align to TRBD1. Trimming cost V 5 bases and J 5 bases; bases outside gene matches: 6. Germline V gives CDR1 SEHNR, CDR2 FQNEAQ (reference sequence). The length of the CDR3 is 14 residues. The CDR3 nucleotides read TGTGCCAGCAGCGTGGGACAGGGAGGCGAGACCCAGTACTTC. Translation: CASSVGQGGETQYF.

Of note for this clonotype: A junction boundary mismatches the germline segment, possibly from a read error. The chain has TRBV6-1 and TRBJ2-2; 7 bases match TRBD2. This CDR3 is 17 amino acids long. Germline loops: CDR1 MNHNS, CDR2 SASEGT. The CDR3 reads CASSEEWSGLAGGGLFF. In nucleotides, the CDR3 is TGTGCCAGCAGTGAAGAGTGGTCCGGTTTGGCTGGCGGGGGGCTGTTTTTT.

This clonotype came up many times. The rearrangement links TRBV7-8 to TRBJ2-3; TRBD1 agrees at 10 bases. The germline V gene has CDR1 SGHVS and CDR2 FQNEAQ. The CDR3 loop spans 19 amino acids. V shed 4 bases, J shed 3 bases, and the junction held 16 bases outside the gene matches. The CDR3 sequence is CASSWPDRGFRPFTDTQYF. The CDR3, as DNA: TGTGCCAGCAGCTGGCCGGACAGGGGGTTTAGACCTTTTACAGATACGCAGTATTTT. Variable domain in full (rest from reference TRBV7-8 and TRBJ2-3): GAGVSQSPRYKVAKRGQDVALRCDPISGHVSLFWYQQALGQGPEFLTYFQNEAQLDKSGLPSDRFFAERPEGSVSTLKIQRTQQEDSAVYLCASSWPDRGFRPFTDTQYFGPGTRLTVL.

There are a few counts of this clonotype. The genes are TRBV6-5 and TRBJ2-7; 8 positions match TRBD2. The CDR3 is made up of 17 amino acids. V was clipped by 2 bases and J by 4 bases; unmatched bases: 13. Germline CDR1 reads MNHEY; CDR2 reads SVGAGI. The CDR3 reads CASSYPGGGARGYEQYF. As DNA, the CDR3 is TGTGCCAGCAGTTACCCGGGGGGGGGGGCGAGGGGTTACGAGCAGTACTTC.

V gene TRBV9 combines with J gene TRBJ2-7; 7 bases map to TRBD1. CDR3 size: 14 residues. After removal of 0 bases from V and 6 bases from J, the junction contained 6 bases not matched to a gene. Germline V gives CDR1 SGDLS, CDR2 YYNGEE. The CDR3 DNA is TGTGCCAGCAGCGTAGGACAGGGTGACTCCGAGCAGTACTTC. As protein: CASSVGQGDSEQYF.

This clonotype was found once. CDR3: CATSRGRGPYEQYF. CDR3 DNA: TGTGCCACCAGCAGGGGCAGGGGGCCCTACGAGCAGTACTTC. V is TRBV15 and J is TRBJ2-7, with TRBD1 identical over 8 bases. The CDR3 covers 14 residues. V dropped 3 bases and J dropped 2; count of bases not matched to a gene: 3. The germline V gene has CDR1 LNHNV and CDR2 YYDKDF (reference sequence).

The gene calls are TRBV20-1 and TRBJ1-5; 8 nucleotides align to TRBD1. Germline CDR1 reads DFQATT; CDR2 reads SNEGSKA (reference sequence). The V and J ends lost 5 bases and 7 bases, in that order; junction bases with no gene match: 7. The CDR3 has 13 amino acids. CDR3 sequence (DNA): TGCAGTGCTGGAAGGACAGGGACCCAGCCCCAGCATTTT. It translates to CSAGRTGTQPQHF.

The genes are TRBV11-2 and TRBJ1-2; D gene ambiguous. Germline CDR1 SGHAT, CDR2 FQNNGV. Deletions cut 6 bases from V and 2 bases from J, with 7 bases between. This CDR3 has 12 residues. CDR3 bases: TGTGCCAGCAGAAGCCCCAACTATGGCTACACCTTC. It encodes CASRSPNYGYTF.

Only a few counts were recorded for this clonotype. The rearrangement links TRBV7-9 to TRBJ2-7, with TRBD1 matching 9 bases. The CDR3 is made up of 15 amino acids. Germline V lookup: CDR1 SEHNR, CDR2 FQNEAQ (reference sequence). The J segment lost 2 bases and the V segment lost 5 bases, leaving 7 bases of the junction unmatched. For the CDR3, the DNA is TGTGCCAGCAGCCCATGGGACAGGGCCCCCTACGAGCAGTACTTC. It specifies CASSPWDRAPYEQYF.

This chain joins TRBV5-5 and TRBJ1-3, with a tentative D call TRBD1 (6 bases). The CDR3 is made up of 16 amino acids. The ends were cut back, 2 bases at V and 2 bases at J, with 14 bases in the middle. The germline V gene encodes CDR1 SGHKS and CDR2 YYEKEE (reference sequence). The CDR3 sequence: CASSFGQIEAGNTIYF. CDR3 nucleotide sequence: TGTGCCAGCAGCTTCGGACAGATAGAAGCTGGAAACACCATATATTTT.

With regard to this clonotype: This may be a read error, as it is one base from a much larger clone. This chain joins TRBV24-1 and TRBJ2-1; TRBD1 is a possible D gene (6 bases). Germline V lookup: CDR1 KGHDR, CDR2 SFDVKD. CDR3 length: 16 residues. CDR3 sequence (DNA): TGTGCCACCAGTGACCCCAGGGGAAGCTCCTACAGTGAGCAGTTCTTC. It is translated as CATSDPRGSSYSEQFF.